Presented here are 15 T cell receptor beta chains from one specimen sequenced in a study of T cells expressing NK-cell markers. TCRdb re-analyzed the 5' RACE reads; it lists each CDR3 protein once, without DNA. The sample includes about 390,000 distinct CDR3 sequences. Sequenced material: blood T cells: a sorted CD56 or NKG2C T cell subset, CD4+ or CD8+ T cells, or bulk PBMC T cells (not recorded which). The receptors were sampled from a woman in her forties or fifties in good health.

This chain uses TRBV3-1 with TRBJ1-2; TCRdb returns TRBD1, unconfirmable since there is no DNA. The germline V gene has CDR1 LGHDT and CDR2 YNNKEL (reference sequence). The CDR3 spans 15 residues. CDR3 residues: CASSQDGQVYYGYTF.

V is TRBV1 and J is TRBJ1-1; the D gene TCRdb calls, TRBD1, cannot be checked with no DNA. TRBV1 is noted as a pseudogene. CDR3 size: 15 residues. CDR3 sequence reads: CTSSPTRTGNAEAFF.

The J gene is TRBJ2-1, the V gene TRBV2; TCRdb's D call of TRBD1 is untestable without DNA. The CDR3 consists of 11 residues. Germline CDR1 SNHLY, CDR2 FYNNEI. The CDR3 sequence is CASKGADEQFF.

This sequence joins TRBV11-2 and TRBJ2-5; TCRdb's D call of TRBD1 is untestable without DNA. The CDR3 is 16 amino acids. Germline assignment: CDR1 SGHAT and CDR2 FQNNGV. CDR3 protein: CASSFALRGRGETQYF.

The CDR3 sequence: CASSLAMRGGISYEQYF. The chain combines TRBV5-1 with TRBJ2-7; as DNA is missing, the TRBD1 call by TCRdb cannot be tested. Germline CDR1 reads SGHRS; CDR2 reads YFSETQ. The CDR3 totals 17 residues. Looking up the rest from reference TRBV5-1 and TRBJ2-7 gives the full variable domain: KAGVTQTPRYLIKTRGQQVTLSCSPISGHRSVSWYQQTPGQGLQFLFEYFSETQRNKGNFPGRFSGRQFSNSRSEMNVSTLELGDSALYLCASSLAMRGGISYEQYFGPGTRLTVT.

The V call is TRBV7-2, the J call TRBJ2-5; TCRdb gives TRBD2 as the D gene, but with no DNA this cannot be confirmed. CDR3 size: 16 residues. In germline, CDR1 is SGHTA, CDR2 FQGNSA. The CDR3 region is CASSSPPPTSGRAQYF.

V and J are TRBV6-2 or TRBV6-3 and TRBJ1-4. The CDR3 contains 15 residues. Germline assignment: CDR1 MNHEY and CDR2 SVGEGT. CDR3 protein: CASSTGLTQGEKLFF.

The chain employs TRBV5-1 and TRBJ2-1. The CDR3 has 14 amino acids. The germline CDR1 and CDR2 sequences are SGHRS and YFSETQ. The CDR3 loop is CASSPDGVSNEQFF. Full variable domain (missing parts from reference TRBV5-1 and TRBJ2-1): KAGVTQTPRYLIKTRGQQVTLSCSPISGHRSVSWYQQTPGQGLQFLFEYFSETQRNKGNFPGRFSGRQFSNSRSEMNVSTLELGDSALYLCASSPDGVSNEQFFGPGTRLTVL.

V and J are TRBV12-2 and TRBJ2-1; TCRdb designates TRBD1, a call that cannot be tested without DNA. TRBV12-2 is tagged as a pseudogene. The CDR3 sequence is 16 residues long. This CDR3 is CASRLAGTGGPNEQFF.

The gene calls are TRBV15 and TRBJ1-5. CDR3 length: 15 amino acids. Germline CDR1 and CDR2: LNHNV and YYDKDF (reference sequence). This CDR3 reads CATSRARPSNQPQHF.

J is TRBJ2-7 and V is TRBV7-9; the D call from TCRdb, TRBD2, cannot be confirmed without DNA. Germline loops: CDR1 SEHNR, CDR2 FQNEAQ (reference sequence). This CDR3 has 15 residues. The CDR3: CASTPRSGREYEQYF.

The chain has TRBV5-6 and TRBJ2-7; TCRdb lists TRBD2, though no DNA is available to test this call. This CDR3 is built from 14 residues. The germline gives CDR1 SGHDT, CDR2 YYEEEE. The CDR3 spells CASSPLRESYEQYF.

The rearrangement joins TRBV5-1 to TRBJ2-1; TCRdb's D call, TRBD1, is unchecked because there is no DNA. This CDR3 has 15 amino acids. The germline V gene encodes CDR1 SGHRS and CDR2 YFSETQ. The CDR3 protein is CASIGPGTGANEQFF.

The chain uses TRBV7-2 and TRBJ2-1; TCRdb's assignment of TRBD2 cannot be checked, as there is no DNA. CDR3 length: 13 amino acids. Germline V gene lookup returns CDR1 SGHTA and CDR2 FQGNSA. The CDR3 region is CASSYGLDNEQFF.

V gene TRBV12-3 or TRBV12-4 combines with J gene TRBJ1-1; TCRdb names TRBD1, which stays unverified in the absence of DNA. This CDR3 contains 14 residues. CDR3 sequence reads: CASSLRDTYTEAFF.